The source of this TCR beta chain is a study of cytomegalovirus exposure and HLA in healthy donors. From germline, CDR1 is MNHEY and CDR2 SVGAGI. V gave up 1 base and J gave up 4 bases; unmatched junction bases: 2. This CDR3 has 14 amino acids. In regard to this clone: What it binds is not known.

General observations from the study: Certain indistinguishable V segments, among them TRBV6-2 and TRBV6-3, were excluded. Altogether, 160 or so TCR beta chains were recorded as cytomegalovirus-associated. The only immune exposure information that was available was CMV serostatus.

60 Vbeta and 13 Jbeta primers were used in PCR. Sequencing was performed with immunoSEQ multiplex PCR; in TCRdb, only in-frame clones are kept and a portion is missing. The sample records around 80,000 clones, under 80% being singletons. Source material: PBMCs. The chain carries TRBV6-5 and TRBJ2-3, with 7 bases fitting TRBD1. This TCR came from a man aged 18 to 30 in good health and CMV-seropositive. The CDR3 loop reads CASSYWQGADTQYF. For the CDR3, the DNA is TGTGCCAGCAGTTACTGGCAGGGGGCAGATACGCAGTATTTT.